Listed here are 28 T cell receptor beta chains from one sample, sequenced in a study of blood T cell repertoires in COVID-19. Assay: immunoSEQ multiplex PCR; the TCRdb copy retains only in-frame clones and omits some. The sample includes 100,000 to 150,000 clones, around 85% seen only once; the top ten take around 3%. Sequencing was carried out using peripheral blood. Every receptor here comes from a woman at least 80 years old with COVID-19, enrolled during active disease.

V is TRBV28 and J is TRBJ2-1; weak D call: TRBD1 (7 bases). The germline V gene has CDR1 MDHEN and CDR2 SYDVKM. Trimming took off 6 bases at V and 7 bases at J, with 25 bases between the two ends. CDR3 length: 17 amino acids. CDR3 sequence: CASSRGLGGNRGNEQFF. The CDR3 nucleotides read TGTGCCAGCAGCAGGGGGTTGGGGGGTAATAGAGGGAATGAGCAGTTCTTC.

This sequence joins TRBV19 and TRBJ2-3, with D perhaps TRBD1 (6 bases). The germline V and J ends were trimmed by 6 bases and 7 bases, with 14 bases remaining between them. This CDR3 comprises 13 residues. CDR1 is LNHDA and CDR2 is SQIVND in the germline V gene (reference sequence). The chain's CDR3 is CASSRPQGNTQYF. The CDR3 DNA sequence: TGTGCCAGTAGCCGCCCCCAGGGGAATACGCAGTATTTT.

This chain connects TRBV10-3 to TRBJ1-1, with D possibly TRBD1 on 6 matching bases. The CDR3 runs to 14 residues. The V end lost 0 bases, the J end lost 6 bases, and 11 bases lay between the germline ends. The germline CDR1 and CDR2 sequences are ENHRY and SYGVKD. CDR3 residues: CAISESIAGAEAFF. The DNA of the CDR3 is TGTGCCATCAGTGAGTCGATCGCAGGGGCTGAAGCTTTCTTT.

In its sample, this clone was seen a few times. The rearrangement joins TRBV29-1 to TRBJ2-2; 11 bases agree with TRBD1. Losses at the gene ends were 4 bases for V and 8 bases for J; bases not matched to a gene: 12. The V gene's germline CDR1 is SQVTM and CDR2 ANQGSEA. The CDR3 is 16 amino acids. CDR3 residues: CSVVGIGQGAIGELFF. In DNA, the CDR3 is TGCAGCGTTGTGGGCATCGGACAGGGGGCTATAGGGGAGCTGTTTTTT.

V usage is TRBV5-8 and J usage is TRBJ1-2, with TRBD1 matching over 7 bases. The CDR3 covers 13 residues. Germline CDR1 reads SGHTS; CDR2 reads YDEGEE. After removal of 4 bases from V and 4 bases from J, the junction contained 4 bases not matched to a gene. The CDR3 loop is CASSPDRSYGYTF. CDR3 nucleotides: TGTGCCAGCAGCCCGGACAGGTCCTATGGCTACACCTTC.

This clone has just one count. The chain couples TRBV4-3 to TRBJ2-2; tentative D call: TRBD1 (6 bases). Per germline, CDR1 LGHNA and CDR2 YSLEER. The V and J ends lost 3 bases and 2 bases respectively, with 13 bases between them. The CDR3 is made up of 16 amino acids. The CDR3 protein is CASSQRGQLNTGELFF. CDR3 in DNA: TGCGCCAGCAGCCAGCGAGGACAGCTCAACACCGGGGAGCTGTTTTTT.

The rearrangement links TRBV7-3 to TRBJ1-1, with D tentatively TRBD1 (6 bases). Germline assignment: CDR1 SGHTA and CDR2 FQGTGA. The germline V and J ends were trimmed by 2 bases and 1 base, with 11 bases remaining between them. The CDR3 is made up of 15 amino acids. The CDR3 loop reads CASSLATQGNTEAFF. In DNA form, the CDR3 reads TGTGCCAGCAGCTTAGCTACACAGGGGAACACTGAAGCTTTCTTT.

This rearrangement joins TRBV4-3 to TRBJ1-3; no clear D gene. V was shortened by 0 bases and J by 3 bases, with 3 bases between the two germline ends. Germline CDR1 LGHNA, CDR2 YSLEER. This CDR3 contains 13 residues. The CDR3 sequence is CASSQDRGNTIYF. The CDR3, as DNA: TGCGCCAGCAGCCAAGATCGTGGAAACACCATATATTTT.

This chain joins TRBV7-2 and TRBJ2-1; TRBD2 matches at 11 bases. The CDR3 runs 16 residues. V was pared by 5 bases and J by 2 bases, with 5 bases of the junction left unmatched. Germline V gene data show CDR1 as SGHTA and CDR2 as FQGNSA. The CDR3 DNA is TGTGCCAGCAGCCAGATTAGCGGGAGGGCCTACAATGAGCAGTTCTTC. Translating gives CASSQISGRAYNEQFF.

This chain connects TRBV24-1 to TRBJ2-5, with a possible D match to TRBD2 (6 bases). V was clipped by 3 bases and J by 1 base, with 11 bases between them. CDR1 is KGHDR and CDR2 is SFDVKD in the germline V gene. The CDR3 is 15 amino acids. CDR3 sequence (DNA): TGTGCCACCAGTGATATCCGGGACTTCCAAGAGACCCAGTACTTC. Amino acid sequence: CATSDIRDFQETQYF.

The rearrangement uses TRBV11-2 and TRBJ2-3; no clear D gene. Germline values: CDR1 SGHAT, CDR2 FQNNGV. Trimming removed 0 bases at V and 3 bases at J, with 7 bases between. CDR3 length: 14 amino acids. The CDR3 DNA reads TGTGCCAGCAGCTTAGACGGGTCGACAGATACGCAGTATTTT. Residues: CASSLDGSTDTQYF. Filled out from reference TRBV11-2 and TRBJ2-3, the complete variable domain reads EAGVAQSPRYKIIEKRQSVAFWCNPISGHATLYWYQQILGQGPKLLIQFQNNGVVDDSQLPKDRFSAERLKGVDSTLKIQPAKLEDSAVYLCASSLDGSTDTQYFGPGTRLTVL.

This chain links TRBV12-3 or TRBV12-4 with TRBJ2-3, with D maybe TRBD1 (5 bases). The germline V and J ends were trimmed by 10 bases and 0 bases, with 11 bases remaining between them. The CDR3 length is 13 residues. The chain's CDR3 is CATKGSSTDTQYF. The CDR3 DNA is TGTGCCACCAAGGGGTCCAGCACAGATACGCAGTATTTT.

This rearrangement joins TRBV19 to TRBJ1-5; no firm D call. This CDR3 is built from 14 residues. V was clipped by 7 bases and J by 7 bases, with 17 bases between them. The germline gives CDR1 LNHDA, CDR2 SQIVND (reference sequence). CDR3 in amino acids: CASTARGRKQPQHF. The CDR3, as DNA: TGTGCCAGTACCGCTCGCGGGCGGAAGCAGCCCCAGCATTTT.

The V gene is TRBV7-2, the J gene TRBJ2-3, with 10 positions matching TRBD2. CDR3 size: 14 residues. The V gene's germline CDR1 is SGHTA and CDR2 FQGNSA. Trimming took 7 bases from V and 6 from J; bases not matched to a gene: 7. In nucleotides, the CDR3 is TGTGCCAGCACTCCTAGCGGGAGTGCGGATACGCAGTATTTT. Encoded protein: CASTPSGSADTQYF.

The rearrangement links TRBV4-3 to TRBJ2-3, with TRBD2 matching 11 bases. V shed 0 bases, J shed 5 bases, and the junction held 7 bases outside the gene matches. Germline values: CDR1 LGHNA, CDR2 YSLEER. The CDR3 has 17 amino acids. The chain's CDR3 is CASSQDRASGRKDTQYF. CDR3 coding DNA: TGCGCCAGCAGCCAAGATAGGGCTAGCGGGAGGAAAGATACGCAGTATTTT.

This chain links TRBV5-1 with TRBJ2-5; 7 bases line up with TRBD1. The V gene's germline CDR1 is SGHRS and CDR2 YFSETQ. This CDR3 comprises 15 residues. The junction had 7 bases not matched to a gene; V was cut back by 0 bases and J by 5 bases. DNA for the CDR3: TGCGCCAGCAGCTTGGGTTACAGGGGTGGGGAGACCCAGTACTTC. Its protein is CASSLGYRGGETQYF.

The V and J genes are TRBV7-3 and TRBJ2-2; no firm D call. The V and J ends lost 4 bases and 8 bases respectively, with 11 bases between them. The germline V gene encodes CDR1 SGHTA and CDR2 FQGTGA. The CDR3 covers 13 residues. CDR3 amino acids: CASSYQPGGELFF. The CDR3 DNA reads as TGTGCCAGCAGCTACCAACCCGGGGGGGAGCTGTTTTTT.

This clone was recorded only once. V usage is TRBV28 and J usage is TRBJ1-5; 7 nucleotides match TRBD1. Germline lookup yields CDR1 MDHEN and CDR2 SYDVKM. Germline trimming cut 6 bases from V and 6 bases from J; bases unmatched to any gene: 11. This CDR3 contains 15 residues. CDR3: CASSRKTGLSQPQHF. CDR3 nucleotides: TGTGCCAGCAGCCGAAAGACAGGGTTGAGTCAGCCCCAGCATTTT.

This chain links TRBV6-2 or TRBV6-3 with TRBJ2-7; 11 bases fit TRBD2. Per germline, CDR1 MNHEY and CDR2 SVGEGT. Germline trimming cut 4 bases from V and 3 bases from J; bases unmatched to any gene: 8. The CDR3 is made up of 16 amino acids. The CDR3 is CASSSLGTSGFYEQYF. The DNA of the CDR3 is TGTGCCAGCAGTTCCCTCGGGACTAGCGGTTTCTACGAGCAGTACTTC.

V usage is TRBV28 and J usage is TRBJ2-1; possible D gene TRBD1, 5 bases. Trimming removed 6 bases at V and 0 bases at J, with 15 bases between. CDR3 length: 16 residues. Per the germline V gene, CDR1 is MDHEN and CDR2 is SYDVKM. CDR3 region: CASRPSQGSSYNEQFF. DNA for the CDR3: TGTGCCAGCAGACCCTCTCAGGGAAGCTCCTACAATGAGCAGTTCTTC.

This chain joins TRBV28 and TRBJ1-5, with D maybe TRBD1 (6 bases). Germline V lookup: CDR1 MDHEN, CDR2 SYDVKM. The ends were cut back, 7 bases at V and 0 bases at J, with 10 bases in the middle. The CDR3 runs 14 residues. CDR3 loop: CASTGQPSNQPQHF. Here the CDR3 DNA reads TGTGCCAGCACGGGACAACCTAGCAATCAGCCCCAGCATTTT.

A remark on this clone: The sample holds other DNA sequences that translate to the same CDR3. The chain recombines TRBV5-1 with TRBJ1-1, with D hard to call. Trimming took 0 bases from V and 0 from J, leaving 6 bases between them. CDR3 length: 14 amino acids. CDR1 SGHRS and CDR2 YFSETQ come from the germline V gene. The CDR3 here is CASSLGQMNTEAFF. CDR3 coding DNA: TGCGCCAGCAGCTTGGGACAAATGAACACTGAAGCTTTCTTT. Combining the CDR3 with reference TRBV5-1 and TRBJ1-1 gives the whole variable domain KAGVTQTPRYLIKTRGQQVTLSCSPISGHRSVSWYQQTPGQGLQFLFEYFSETQRNKGNFPGRFSGRQFSNSRSEMNVSTLELGDSALYLCASSLGQMNTEAFFGQGTRLTVV.

The chain carries TRBV28 and TRBJ2-7, with D tentatively TRBD2 (6 bases). Looked up from germline, CDR1 is MDHEN and CDR2 is SYDVKM. This CDR3 has 16 residues. Between the trimmed V and J ends, which lost 5 bases and 4 bases, there was a span of 21 bases. This CDR3 is CASSPGEVSIRYEQYF. Here the CDR3 DNA reads TGTGCCAGCAGTCCGGGGGAGGTTTCCATACGGTACGAGCAGTACTTC.

The chain joins TRBV27 to TRBJ2-7, with D perhaps matching TRBD2 (6 bases). Germline V gene lookup returns CDR1 MNHEY and CDR2 SMNVEV (reference sequence). The CDR3 covers 14 residues. The V end was cut by 6 bases, the J end by 6 bases, with 18 bases between. This CDR3 is CASRRDFTAGEQYF. In DNA form, the CDR3 reads TGTGCCAGCAGGCGGGATTTCACAGCTGGCGAGCAGTACTTC.

The rearrangement joins TRBV28 to TRBJ1-6; weak D call: TRBD1 (5 bases). The CDR3 loop spans 16 amino acids. The V end lost 7 bases, the J end lost 5 bases, and 18 bases lay between the germline ends. Per germline, CDR1 MDHEN and CDR2 SYDVKM. Written as DNA, the CDR3 is TGTGCCAGCATTACCGGGGGGTCGATTAATAATTCACCCCTCCACTTT. Translation: CASITGGSINNSPLHF.

This chain connects TRBV12-3 or TRBV12-4 to TRBJ2-4; a weak D match, TRBD2 (6 bases). Trimming took off 1 base at V and 12 bases at J, with 13 bases between the two ends. The CDR3 spans 13 residues. The CDR3 protein is CASSLGSGTSQYF. CDR3 sequence (DNA): TGTGCCAGCAGTTTAGGATCTGGGACTTCTCAGTACTTC.

V is TRBV7-6 and J is TRBJ2-1; 9 nucleotides match TRBD2. This CDR3 has 16 residues. Germline-derived CDR1 and CDR2 are SGHVS and FNYEAQ. The junction had 8 bases not matched to a gene; V was cut back by 1 base and J by 7 bases. The DNA of the CDR3 is TGTGCCAGCAGCTTAGAATTAGCGGGAGTTCGGAATGAGCAGTTCTTC. It yields the protein CASSLELAGVRNEQFF.

V is TRBV7-8 and J is TRBJ1-4; TRBD1 is a possible D gene (6 bases). The V gene's germline CDR1 is SGHVS and CDR2 FQNEAQ. This CDR3 comprises 13 residues. V lost 4 bases and J lost 10, with 13 bases in between. The CDR3, as DNA: TGTGCCAGCAGCTCGGCAGGGGCGCGAAAACTGTTTTTT. Its protein is CASSSAGARKLFF.